This TCR beta chain originates from a study of Graves' ophthalmopathy and Graves' hyperthyroidism. Study-wide results and caveats: The 13-signature model separated ophthalmopathy from stable hyperthyroidism at roughly 88% sensitivity and around 80% specificity.

Hyperthyroidism patients, aged 18 to 65, were newly diagnosed, under 2 months' duration. Serum thyroxine and TRAb, along with clinical symptoms, thyroid ultrasound and orbital computed tomography, were what diagnosis relied on. This clonotype was seen repeatedly, ten times or more. Antigen unknown. Germline V gives CDR1 MRHNA, CDR2 SNTAGT. The CDR3 runs to 17 residues. Trimming at V came to 6 bases and at J to 4 bases, leaving 14 bases not matched to a gene. Amplification from RNA transcripts yielded the TCR beta CDR3 regions. The workflow started with a first-round RT-PCR run with HTBI primers and then moved on to a second-round multiplex PCR. TCRdb independently ran MiXCR on the multiplex PCR reads; one entry per CDR3 protein. The table has some 350,000 distinct CDR3 sequences, 17% seen once.

The sequencing sample was made of peripheral blood. The clonotype comes from an adult woman with stable Graves' hyperthyroidism. J is TRBJ1-5 and V is TRBV6-4; 8 bases match TRBD1. As DNA, the CDR3 is TGTGCCAGCAGCAGGGGGCCCAGGGGGCAATCAAATCAGCCCCAGCATTTT. It yields the protein CASSRGPRGQSNQPQHF.